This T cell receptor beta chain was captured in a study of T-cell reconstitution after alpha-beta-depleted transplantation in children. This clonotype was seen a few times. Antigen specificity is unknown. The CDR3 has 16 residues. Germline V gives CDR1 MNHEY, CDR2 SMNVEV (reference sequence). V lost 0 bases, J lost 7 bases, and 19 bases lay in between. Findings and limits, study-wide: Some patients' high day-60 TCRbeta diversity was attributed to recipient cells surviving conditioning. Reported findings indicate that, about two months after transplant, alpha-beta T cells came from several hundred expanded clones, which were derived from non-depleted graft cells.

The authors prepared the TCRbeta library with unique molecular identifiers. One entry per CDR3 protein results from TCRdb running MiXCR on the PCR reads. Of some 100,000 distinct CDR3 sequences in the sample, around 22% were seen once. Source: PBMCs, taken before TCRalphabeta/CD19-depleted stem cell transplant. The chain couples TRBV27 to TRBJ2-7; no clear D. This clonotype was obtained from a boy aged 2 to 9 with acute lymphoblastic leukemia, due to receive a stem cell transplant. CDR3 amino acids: CASSLSSSGSAHEQYF. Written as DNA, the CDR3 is TGTGCCAGCAGTTTATCCTCCTCCGGGTCAGCCCATGAGCAGTACTTC.